This paragraph covers one T cell receptor (beta chain) sequence. Sequencing libraries for TCR beta were prepared with iRepertoire HTBI primers and Arm-PCR of CDR3 regions. TCRdb redid the calling of the multiplex PCR reads with MiXCR, one entry per CDR3 protein. The sample lists around 450,000 distinct CDR3 sequences, about 15% occurring once. The record originates from a study of regulatory T cells in long-lasting Graves disease. CDR1 is KGHDR and CDR2 is SFDVKD in the germline V gene. The CDR3 is 11 amino acids. With 7 bases removed from V and 8 bases from J, the gap between germline ends came to 8 bases. Time point here: newly diagnosed GD, antithyroid drugs for less than 3 months. RNA from PBMCs was the source of the TCR library. The data also belong to a second study, concerning T cells in Graves' hyperthyroidism and ophthalmopathy.

The sequence was obtained from a woman in her thirties or forties with Graves disease. Specimen: peripheral blood mononuclear cells (PBMCs), collected at new diagnosis, from a patient treated with antithyroid drugs. V and J are TRBV24-1 and TRBJ2-1; weak D call: TRBD1 (5 bases). CDR3 protein: CATRQGDEQFF. The CDR3 nucleotides read TGTGCCACCAGGCAGGGCGATGAGCAGTTCTTC.